These 19 T cell receptor beta chains were all obtained from the same sample, sequenced in a study of post-analysis software for immune sequencing data (dated by TCRdb to the mid-2010s). These receptors have no known antigen. The paper's findings and limits, for the study overall: Patients showed significantly higher frequencies than controls for about 5 TRBV segments, among them TRBV5-6, TRBV5-1 and TRBV20-1.

The library was produced with PCR. The instrument given in TCRdb is Illumina HiSeq 2500. To reduce PCR and sequencing biases, unique molecular identifiers were built into the TCR beta cDNA libraries. In TCRdb, the public reads were trimmed at Q25 with fastp and aligned with MiXCR, with productive beta chains retained. Rows with a matching CDR3 protein are joined into one entry that keeps the most common DNA and genes. The sample includes about 820,000 distinct CDR3 sequences, with approximately 53% observed a single time. In total, the top ten clones hold 4.6% of the sample. The specimen was blood. All receptors derive from a girl aged 5-17 years with multiple sclerosis.

This chain connects TRBV12-3 or TRBV12-4 to TRBJ2-7; 11 bases agree with TRBD2. CDR3 length: 17 residues. V was clipped by 5 bases and J by 5 bases; unmatched bases: 14. CDR3 nucleotides: TGTGCCAGCAGTACTGGGACTAGCGGCCCAGGGATCGACGAGCAGTACTTC. It translates to CASSTGTSGPGIDEQYF.

The gene calls are TRBV20-1 and TRBJ2-5; the match to TRBD2 covers 9 bases. Losses at the gene ends were 0 bases for V and 5 bases for J; bases not matched to a gene: 7. Per the germline V gene, CDR1 is DFQATT and CDR2 is SNEGSKA (reference sequence). The CDR3 consists of 15 residues. The CDR3 DNA reads as TGCAGTGCTAGAGATAAGGCGGGAGGGCGTGAGACCCAGTACTTC. This sequence encodes CSARDKAGGRETQYF.

V usage is TRBV5-1 and J usage is TRBJ2-7; 8 bases are shared with TRBD2. CDR1 SGHRS and CDR2 YFSETQ come from the germline V gene. This CDR3 spans 14 amino acids. V was clipped by 1 base and J by 4 bases; unmatched bases: 4. The CDR3: CASSLSAGGYEQYF. The CDR3 bases are TGCGCCAGCAGCTTGTCTGCGGGAGGTTACGAGCAGTACTTC.

The CDR3 protein is CASSLEGRSKNGYTF. The CDR3 nucleotides read TGTGCCAGCAGCTTAGAGGGACGGAGTAAGAATGGCTACACCTTC. V and J are TRBV7-9 and TRBJ1-2, with D perhaps TRBD1 (5 bases). The CDR3 extends over 15 amino acids. Per the germline V gene, CDR1 is SEHNR and CDR2 is FQNEAQ (reference sequence). Trimming shortened V by 1 base and J by 6 bases, and 15 bases separated the two germline ends.

J is TRBJ1-2 and V is TRBV4-1; D uncertain. Trimming left V 0 bases short and J 0 bases short, with 8 bases between. Germline V gene lookup returns CDR1 MGHRA and CDR2 YSYEKL. This CDR3 contains 15 residues. The CDR3, as DNA: TGCGCCAGCAGCCAAGAACAAACAGCTAACTATGGCTACACCTTC. It yields the protein CASSQEQTANYGYTF.

This chain links TRBV20-1 with TRBJ2-1, with D possibly TRBD2 on 7 matching bases. CDR1 is DFQATT, CDR2 SNEGSKA, per germline (reference sequence). With 5 bases removed from V and 9 bases from J, the gap between germline ends came to 14 bases. The CDR3 sequence is 12 residues long. For the CDR3, the DNA is TGCAGTGCTGGGAGGGGGGAGGGTGAGCAGTTCTTC. Translated, it gives CSAGRGEGEQFF.

This clonotype appeared a few times. The J gene is TRBJ1-5, the V gene TRBV7-3; 7 nucleotides agree with TRBD1. This CDR3 region has 13 residues. The germline V gene has CDR1 SGHTA and CDR2 FQGTGA. With 6 bases clipped from V and 7 bases from J, the junction kept 6 bases outside the gene matches. CDR3 sequence (DNA): TGTGCCAGCAGTCCGACAGGGACCCAGCCCCAGCATTTT. Translation: CASSPTGTQPQHF. The full variable domain, in which reference TRBV7-3 and TRBJ1-5 provide the parts outside the CDR3, is GAGVSQTPSNKVTEKGKYVELRCDPISGHTALYWYRQSLGQGPEFLIYFQGTGAADDSGLPNDRFFAVRPEGSVSTLKIQRTERGDSAVYLCASSPTGTQPQHFGDGTRLSIL.

J is TRBJ2-7 and V is TRBV27; TRBD2 aligns across 9 bases. The V and J ends lost 2 bases and 6 bases, in that order; junction bases with no gene match: 11. This CDR3 comprises 16 residues. Germline values: CDR1 MNHEY, CDR2 SMNVEV (reference sequence). Written as DNA, the CDR3 is TGTGCCAGCAGTTTACTCGCGGGAGGGATAGTGGGCGAGCAGTACTTC. It translates to CASSLLAGGIVGEQYF.

The J gene is TRBJ1-5, the V gene TRBV19; possibly TRBD1 for D (6 bases). V lost 1 base and J 12 bases, leaving 16 bases between the germline ends. The CDR3 sequence is 14 residues long. The germline V gene has CDR1 LNHDA and CDR2 SQIVND (reference sequence). The chain's CDR3 is CASSIGGSDSSQHF. Here the CDR3 DNA reads TGTGCCAGTAGTATAGGTGGGTCGGACAGCAGCCAGCATTTT. The full variable domain, with the rest looked up from reference TRBV19 and TRBJ1-5, is DGGITQSPKYLFRKEGQNVTLSCEQNLNHDAMYWYRQDPGQGLRLIYYSQIVNDFQKGDIAEGYSVSREKKESFPLTVTSAQKNPTAFYLCASSIGGSDSSQHFGDGTRLSIL.

V is TRBV2 and J is TRBJ2-5, with a weak D call TRBD1 (5 bases). The DNA end favors TRBJ2-1, so the J call may be wrong. CDR1 SNHLY and CDR2 FYNNEI come from the germline V gene. The CDR3 covers 12 residues. The CDR3, as DNA: TGTGCCAGAGGGTGGGGCGGAGAGACCCAGTTCTTC. It codes for CARGWGGETQFF.

The chain links TRBV27 to TRBJ1-5; D is possibly TRBD1 (6 bases). The germline V gene has CDR1 MNHEY and CDR2 SMNVEV (reference sequence). With 3 bases removed from V and 3 bases from J, the gap between germline ends came to 9 bases. The CDR3 is made up of 14 amino acids. For the CDR3, the DNA is TGTGCCAGCAGTTTCACAGGGCTCAATCAGCCCCAGCATTTT. Residues: CASSFTGLNQPQHF.

The chain uses TRBV5-1 and TRBJ2-7, with 7 positions matching TRBD2. V gave up 4 bases and J gave up 2 bases; unmatched junction bases: 6. CDR1 and CDR2 (germline): SGHRS, YFSETQ. The CDR3 contains 14 residues. CDR3 region: CASSKDREAYEQYF. The CDR3 DNA sequence: TGCGCCAGCAGCAAAGACCGGGAGGCCTACGAGCAGTACTTC. The full variable domain, completed using reference TRBV5-1 and TRBJ2-7, is KAGVTQTPRYLIKTRGQQVTLSCSPISGHRSVSWYQQTPGQGLQFLFEYFSETQRNKGNFPGRFSGRQFSNSRSEMNVSTLELGDSALYLCASSKDREAYEQYFGPGTRLTVT.

The chain employs TRBV5-1 and TRBJ2-5; maybe TRBD1 (6 bases). The V gene's germline CDR1 is SGHRS and CDR2 YFSETQ. The CDR3 runs to 15 residues. The V end was cut by 0 bases, the J end by 4 bases, with 13 bases between. DNA of the CDR3: TGCGCCAGCAGCTTGGATCAGGGGAGAGGAGAGACCCAGTACTTC. It specifies CASSLDQGRGETQYF.

V usage is TRBV14 and J usage is TRBJ2-5, with TRBD2 matching over 8 bases. Germline V gene lookup returns CDR1 SGHDN and CDR2 FVKESK. Trimming at V came to 0 bases and at J to 5 bases, leaving 5 bases not matched to a gene. The CDR3 totals 15 residues. This chain's CDR3 is CASSQDLSSGETQYF. In DNA, the CDR3 is TGTGCCAGCAGCCAAGATTTGTCTAGCGGGGAGACCCAGTACTTC.

This clonotype is a singleton in its sample. The chain recombines TRBV6-4 with TRBJ2-1, with 8 bases that match TRBD2. V shed 6 bases, J shed 8 bases, and the junction held 6 bases outside the gene matches. The CDR3 covers 13 residues. The germline gives CDR1 MRHNA, CDR2 SNTAGT. DNA of the CDR3: TGTGCCAGCAGCCGGGAGGGCCCCCATGAGCAGTTCTTC. This codes for CASSREGPHEQFF.

This clonotype was seen just once. This chain uses TRBV5-1 with TRBJ1-2; D is perhaps TRBD1 (5 bases). Germline assignment: CDR1 SGHRS and CDR2 YFSETQ. CDR3 length equals 13 residues. Trimming took 7 bases from V and 5 from J, leaving 15 bases between them. CDR3 protein: CASGEGSGYGYTF. DNA of the CDR3: TGCGCCAGCGGCGAGGGGAGTGGATATGGCTACACCTTC.

The gene calls are TRBV5-1 and TRBJ2-1, with 14 bases fitting TRBD2. V trimming: 5 bases; J trimming: 6 bases; junction bases outside the gene matches: 13. The CDR3 totals 18 residues. In germline, CDR1 is SGHRS, CDR2 YFSETQ. DNA for the CDR3: TGCGCCAGCAGGCCGGGACTAGCGGGAGTTCAGCGCTCCAATGAGCAGTTCTTC. Protein sequence: CASRPGLAGVQRSNEQFF.

V is TRBV15 and J is TRBJ1-2; weak D call: TRBD1 (5 bases). Germline values: CDR1 LNHNV, CDR2 YYDKDF (reference sequence). Trimming removed 1 base at V and 1 base at J, with 10 bases between. The CDR3 runs to 15 residues. The CDR3: CATSRVPGRNYGYTF. CDR3 in DNA: TGTGCCACCAGCAGAGTTCCAGGGCGTAACTATGGCTACACCTTC.

This clonotype was recorded at least ten times. V and J are TRBV9 and TRBJ1-2; 8 bases agree with TRBD1. The CDR3 is 16 residues long. Germline trimming cut 4 bases from V and 6 bases from J; bases unmatched to any gene: 14. Per the germline V gene, CDR1 is SGDLS and CDR2 is YYNGEE. The CDR3 nucleotides read TGTGCCAGCAGCCCCCTCCTAAAGGACAGGGAGCATGGCTACACCTTC. It translates to CASSPLLKDREHGYTF.